This T cell receptor (beta chain) was observed in a study of siplizumab effects on memory and regulatory T cells. General study results and limits: Proliferating Tregs taken from siplizumab cultures were not shown to have a confirmed suppressive function. In unstimulated cells, naive T cells appeared more diverse than memory T cells and seemed major alloresponse contributors.

With regard to this clone: Its cognate antigen is unknown.

For every sample, 90,000 to 100,000 TCR templates were assayed. Only in-frame clones appear in the TCRdb table, and some are missing; sequencing was by immunoSEQ multiplex PCR. The repertoire consists of tens of thousands of clones, with 94% occurring once and the leading ten covering around 0.31%. The CDR3 sequence is 15 residues long. The V end lost 0 bases, the J end lost 13 bases, and 16 bases lay between the germline ends. CDR1 and CDR2 from the germline V gene are LGHNA and YNFKEQ. The chain uses TRBV4-2 and TRBJ1-6; D gene unclear. The receptor was derived from a human donor in good health. Sample: non-Treg CD4+ T cells sorted from blood. In nucleotides, the CDR3 is TGTGCCAGCAGCCAAGATGAGGTACGGAGCCCCCCCCTCCACTTT. Protein sequence: CASSQDEVRSPPLHF.